This T cell receptor beta chain is from a study of beta chain features in type 1 diabetes. Purity above 98% was achieved in all sorted populations. Study-level points and caveats: TCRB CDR3s from Type 1 diabetes patients were moderately but significantly shorter in all four CD4+ subsets.

Expressed TCRB transcripts got sequenced, as all isolated RNA was reverse transcribed. Assay: immunoSEQ multiplex PCR; the TCRdb copy retains only in-frame clones and omits some. The sample records some 160,000 clones, 6.5% to 10% being singletons. The sample holds many counts of this clone. The antigen remains undetermined. The clonotype comes from a woman aged 18-29 years with type 1 diabetes. The sample was central memory CD4+ T cells from blood.

The CDR3 coding sequence is TGCAGCGTTGCGGGGGGAGAGGACTCCTACAATGAGCAGTTCTTC. Protein product: CSVAGGEDSYNEQFF. This sequence joins TRBV29-1 and TRBJ2-1; 7 nucleotides match TRBD2. The CDR3 runs to 15 residues. In germline, CDR1 is SQVTM, CDR2 ANQGSEA. With 4 bases clipped from V and 0 bases from J, the junction kept 6 bases outside the gene matches.